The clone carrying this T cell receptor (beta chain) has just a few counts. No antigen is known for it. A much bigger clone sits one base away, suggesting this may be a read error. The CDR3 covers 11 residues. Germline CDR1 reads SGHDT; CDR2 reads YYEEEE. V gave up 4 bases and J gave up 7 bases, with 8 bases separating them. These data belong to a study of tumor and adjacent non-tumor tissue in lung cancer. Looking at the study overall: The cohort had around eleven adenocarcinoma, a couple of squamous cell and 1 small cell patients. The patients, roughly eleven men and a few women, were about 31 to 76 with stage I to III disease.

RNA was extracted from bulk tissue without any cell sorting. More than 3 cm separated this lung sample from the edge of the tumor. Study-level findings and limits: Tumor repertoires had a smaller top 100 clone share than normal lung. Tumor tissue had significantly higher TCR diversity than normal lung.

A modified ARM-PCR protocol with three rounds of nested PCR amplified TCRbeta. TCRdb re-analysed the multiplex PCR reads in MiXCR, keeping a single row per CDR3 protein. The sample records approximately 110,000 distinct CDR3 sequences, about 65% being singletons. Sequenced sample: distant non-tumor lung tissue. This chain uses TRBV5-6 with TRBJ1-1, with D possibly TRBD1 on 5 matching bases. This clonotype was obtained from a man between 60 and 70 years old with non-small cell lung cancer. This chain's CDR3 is CASSRQSEAFF. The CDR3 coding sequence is TGTGCCAGCAGCCGACAGAGTGAAGCTTTCTTT.